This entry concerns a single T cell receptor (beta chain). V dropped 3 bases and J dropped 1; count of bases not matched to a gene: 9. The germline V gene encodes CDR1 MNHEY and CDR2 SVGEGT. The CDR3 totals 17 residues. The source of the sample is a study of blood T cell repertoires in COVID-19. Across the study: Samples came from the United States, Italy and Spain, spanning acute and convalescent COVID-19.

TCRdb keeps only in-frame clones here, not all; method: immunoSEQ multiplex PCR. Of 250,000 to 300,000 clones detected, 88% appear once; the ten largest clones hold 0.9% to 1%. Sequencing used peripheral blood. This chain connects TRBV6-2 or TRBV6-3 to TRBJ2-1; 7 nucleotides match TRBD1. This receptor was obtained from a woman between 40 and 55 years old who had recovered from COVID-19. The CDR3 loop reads CASSYRPGQFSYNEQFF. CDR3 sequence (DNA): TGTGCCAGCAGTTATCGCCCGGGACAGTTTTCCTACAATGAGCAGTTCTTC.